This TCR beta chain originates from a study of radiotherapy plus CTLA-4 blockade in lung cancer. CTLA-4 blockade with ipilimumab, together with focal radiation, was given to patients with chemo-refractory metastatic non-small-cell lung cancer. The method was immunoSEQ multiplex PCR; TCRdb's version includes in-frame clones alone and lacks a portion of them. The sample has more than 95,000 clones; about 83% are singletons. Points on this clone: Other nucleotide sequences from this sample produce the same CDR3.

The material sequenced was peripheral blood, taken from a patient treated with radiotherapy plus ipilimumab. This clonotype was sampled from a human donor with non-small cell lung cancer who had a partial response to radiotherapy plus ipilimumab.

The CDR3 DNA is TGCGCCAGCAGCTTCGGTACAGGGAACACCGGGGAGCTGTTTTTT. Translation gives CASSFGTGNTGELFF. The chain uses TRBV5-1 and TRBJ2-2, with D maybe TRBD1 (5 bases). Deletions cut 2 bases from V and 1 base from J, with 9 bases between. Per germline, CDR1 SGHRS and CDR2 YFSETQ. This CDR3 spans 15 amino acids.